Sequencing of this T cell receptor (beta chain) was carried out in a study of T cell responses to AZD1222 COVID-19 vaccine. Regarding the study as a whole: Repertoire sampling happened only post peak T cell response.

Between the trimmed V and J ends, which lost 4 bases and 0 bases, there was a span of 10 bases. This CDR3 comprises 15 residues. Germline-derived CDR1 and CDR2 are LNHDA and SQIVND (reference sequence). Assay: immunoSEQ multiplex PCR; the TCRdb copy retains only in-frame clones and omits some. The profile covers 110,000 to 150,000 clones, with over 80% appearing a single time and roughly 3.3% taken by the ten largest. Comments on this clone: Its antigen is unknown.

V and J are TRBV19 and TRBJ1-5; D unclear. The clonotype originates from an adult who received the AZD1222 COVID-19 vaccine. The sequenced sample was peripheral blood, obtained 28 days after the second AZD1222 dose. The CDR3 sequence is CASSRRPDSNQPQHF. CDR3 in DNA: TGTGCCAGTAGTAGACGACCGGATAGCAATCAGCCCCAGCATTTT.